This T cell receptor beta chain was observed in a study of T cell repertoires in cytomegalovirus infection. The wider study: From public TCR beta signatures came an indication of both CMV infection and matching HLA type.

Findings and caveats of the study: In two of eight donors, the top clonotype was HLA-C-restricted CMV-specific.

The germline gives CDR1 LNHDA, CDR2 SQIVND (reference sequence). The CDR3 spans 15 residues. V shed 1 base and J 3 bases; nucleotides not matched to a gene: 2. This clonotype was found a few times. The target antigen is unknown. TCRdb ran MiXCR on the reads and lists one entry per CDR3 protein. This table has about 130,000 distinct CDR3 sequences, approximately 24% appearing once. Sequences were obtained from PBMCs, sequenced either directly or after in vitro stimulation (not recorded which). The source is a human donor in good health (CMV status not recorded). Some clones in this sample may be carry-over from other donors' samples. V is TRBV19 and J is TRBJ1-3, with TRBD1 matching 8 bases. CDR3 in amino acids: CASSIVGQVGNTIYF. The CDR3, as DNA: TGTGCCAGTAGTATAGTGGGACAGGTTGGAAACACCATATATTTT.